This T cell receptor beta chain originates from a study of T cell responses to AZD1222 COVID-19 vaccine. Germline values: CDR1 SGDLS, CDR2 YYNGEE. The CDR3 sequence is 14 residues long. V lost 0 bases and J 4 bases, leaving 8 bases between the germline ends. Second-dose intervals of approximately 4 or approximately 12 weeks were pooled. TCRdb's table, derived via immunoSEQ multiplex PCR, lists solely in-frame clones and lacks some. Among roughly 170,000 clones listed, 94% were seen once. Sample: peripheral blood, taken 28 days after the second AZD1222 dose. The rearrangement joins TRBV9 to TRBJ2-1; no definite D call. The receptor's source is an adult who received the AZD1222 COVID-19 vaccine. The CDR3 is CASSVGGGYNEQFF. In DNA form, the CDR3 reads TGTGCCAGCAGCGTAGGGGGTGGATACAATGAGCAGTTCTTC.